Each of the 26 T cell receptor beta chains below was sequenced from the same sample in a study of blood T cell repertoires in COVID-19. Only in-frame clones appear in the TCRdb table, and some are missing; sequencing was by immunoSEQ multiplex PCR. The sample contains more than 65,000 clones, approximately 88% of which appear only once. The specimen was peripheral blood. All receptors come from a human donor in a cohort sampled during active COVID-19.

The chain recombines TRBV21-1 with TRBJ2-1; TRBD2, the table's D call, lacks a check against the DNA. TRBV21-1 is an annotated pseudogene. CDR3 length equals 18 residues. CDR3 in DNA: TGTGCCAGCAGCAAATCTCGCCGGACTAGCGGAAAATACAATGAGCAGTTCTTC. Translating gives CASSKSRRTSGKYNEQFF.

The V call is TRBV4-2, the J call TRBJ2-6, with D unclear. The CDR3 contains 18 residues. The V gene's germline CDR1 is LGHNA and CDR2 YNFKEQ. Trimming shortened V by 4 bases and J by 2 bases, and 18 bases separated the two germline ends. The CDR3 bases are TGTGCCAGCAGCCCGTCAGAGGTTCCAAGAGCTGGGGCCAACGTCCTGACTTTC. The encoded protein is CASSPSEVPRAGANVLTF.

The CDR3 region is CASSQGGGGSYNSPLHF. Here the CDR3 DNA reads TGCGCCAGCAGCCAAGGGGGGGGAGGCTCCTATAATTCACCCCTCCACTTT. V is TRBV4-1 and J is TRBJ1-6; a weak D match, TRBD1 (5 bases). This CDR3 is 17 amino acids long. Per the germline V gene, CDR1 is MGHRA and CDR2 is YSYEKL. V was pared by 1 base and J by 0 bases, with 10 bases between.

This chain links TRBV7-6 with TRBJ2-5, with TRBD2 identical over 11 bases. CDR1 and CDR2 (germline): SGHVS, FNYEAQ. V lost 3 bases and J lost 2; bases outside the gene matches: 5. This CDR3 is 16 amino acids long. As DNA, the CDR3 is TGTGCCAGCAGCTTCGGGGGACTAGCGGCTCAAGAGACCCAGTACTTC. This gives the protein CASSFGGLAAQETQYF.

The V gene is TRBV20-1, the J gene TRBJ1-2; 10 bases align to TRBD1. The CDR3 spans 14 residues. With 3 bases clipped from V and 8 bases from J, the junction kept 9 bases outside the gene matches. CDR1 is DFQATT and CDR2 is SNEGSKA in the germline V gene (reference sequence). Here the CDR3 reads CSASRTGGLGGYTF. Here the CDR3 DNA reads TGCAGTGCTAGTCGGACAGGGGGTTTGGGGGGCTACACCTTC.

The chain has TRBV6-5 and TRBJ2-7; D may be TRBD1 (6 bases). The CDR3 is 15 amino acids. Germline CDR1 reads MNHEY; CDR2 reads SVGAGI. V was pared by 0 bases and J by 6 bases, with 15 bases between. The CDR3 spells CASSYSRGKRSEQYF. In DNA form, the CDR3 reads TGTGCCAGCAGTTACTCCAGGGGAAAGCGGAGCGAGCAGTACTTC.

This clone was seen only once. The J gene is TRBJ1-5, the V gene TRBV2, with D hard to call. The CDR3 sequence is 16 residues long. Germline lookup yields CDR1 SNHLY and CDR2 FYNNEI. V lost 4 bases to trimming and J lost 0 bases, with 13 bases between them. CDR3 residues: CASSVAENYSNQPQHF. In nucleotides, the CDR3 is TGTGCCAGCAGTGTGGCCGAAAACTATAGCAATCAGCCCCAGCATTTT.

V usage is TRBV21-1 and J usage is TRBJ2-5; the table names TRBD2, a call not compared with the DNA. TRBV21-1 has pseudogene status. The CDR3 consists of 12 residues. CDR3 nucleotide sequence: TGTGCCAGCAGCGCCGGACTAGCCGGGGAGTACTTC. Translated, it gives CASSAGLAGEYF.

The V call is TRBV2, the J call TRBJ1-5; tentatively, D is TRBD1 (5 bases). The CDR3 consists of 15 residues. Trimming pared 7 bases from V and 0 bases from J, leaving 13 bases between. The germline gives CDR1 SNHLY, CDR2 FYNNEI. For the CDR3, the DNA is TGTGCCAGCACCAAGGGGCTGAATAGCAATCAGCCCCAGCATTTT. It codes for CASTKGLNSNQPQHF.

V is TRBV29-1 and J is TRBJ2-5; TRBD1 agrees at 9 bases. V was clipped by 6 bases and J by 3 bases; unmatched bases: 2. From germline, CDR1 is SQVTM and CDR2 ANQGSEA. The CDR3 totals 12 residues. DNA for the CDR3: TGCAGCGTGCGGACAGGGGAAGAGACCCAGTACTTC. Protein: CSVRTGEETQYF.

The V and J genes are TRBV19 and TRBJ1-1; 7 positions agree with TRBD1. CDR3 length: 14 amino acids. J was trimmed by 4 bases and V by 3 bases; bases with no gene match: 5. CDR1 is LNHDA, CDR2 SQIVND, per germline (reference sequence). CDR3: CASSITGASTEAFF. CDR3 DNA: TGTGCCAGTAGTATTACAGGGGCGAGCACTGAAGCTTTCTTT.

The rearrangement uses TRBV5-1 and TRBJ2-3; D ambiguous. Deletions cut 0 bases from V and 2 bases from J, with 13 bases between. The CDR3 is made up of 16 amino acids. Looked up from germline, CDR1 is SGHRS and CDR2 is YFSETQ. The CDR3 region has the DNA TGCGCCAGCAGCTTGGGTGGTAGCAGACTCACAGATACGCAGTATTTT. It encodes CASSLGGSRLTDTQYF.

The chain carries TRBV25-1 and TRBJ1-1; D ambiguous. V was clipped by 0 bases and J by 3 bases, with 11 bases between them. CDR3 length equals 15 residues. Germline V gene lookup returns CDR1 MGHDK and CDR2 SYGVNS. The CDR3 reads CASSEYVRTDTEAFF. The DNA for the CDR3 is TGTGCCAGCAGTGAATATGTACGAACTGACACTGAAGCTTTCTTT.

This clone was detected only a few times. The J gene is TRBJ2-7, the V gene TRBV6-5, with D possibly being TRBD1 (5 bases). This CDR3 spans 12 amino acids. Trimming left V 8 bases short and J 1 base short, with 9 bases between. Looked up from germline, CDR1 is MNHEY and CDR2 is SVGAGI. CDR3 coding DNA: TGTGCCAGCGCAGGGCCTTCCTACGAGCAGTACTTC. Protein sequence: CASAGPSYEQYF.

The V and J genes are TRBV14 and TRBJ2-1; 7 bases line up with TRBD2. Germline-derived CDR1 and CDR2 are SGHDN and FVKESK. Trimming took 4 bases from V and 4 from J; bases not matched to a gene: 4. The CDR3 sequence is 14 residues long. The CDR3 sequence is CASSPRAGYNEQFF. Here the CDR3 DNA reads TGTGCCAGCAGCCCGAGAGCGGGGTACAATGAGCAGTTCTTC. Looking up the rest from reference TRBV14 and TRBJ2-1 gives the full variable domain: EAGVTQFPSHSVIEKGQTVTLRCDPISGHDNLYWYRRVMGKEIKFLLHFVKESKQDESGMPNNRFLAERTGGTYSTLKVQPAELEDSGVYFCASSPRAGYNEQFFGPGTRLTVL.

J is TRBJ2-1 and V is TRBV18, with 9 bases lining up with TRBD2. Germline CDR1 KGHSH, CDR2 LQKENI. V shed 8 bases and J 3 bases; nucleotides not matched to a gene: 5. The CDR3 has 14 residues. Written as DNA, the CDR3 is TGTGCCAGCCAAACTAGCGGGCTCTACAATGAGCAGTTCTTC. It specifies CASQTSGLYNEQFF.

The chain is built from TRBV29-1 and TRBJ2-1; possibly TRBD2 for D (5 bases). CDR1 is SQVTM and CDR2 is ANQGSEA in the germline V gene. Trimming pared 4 bases from V and 8 bases from J, leaving 6 bases between. The CDR3 has 10 residues. CDR3 nucleotides: TGCAGCGTTGTGAGGGATGAGCAGTTCTTC. Encoded protein: CSVVRDEQFF.

This chain joins TRBV9 and TRBJ2-6; TRBD2 agrees at 14 bases. Unmatched junction bases numbered 3, after V lost 4 bases and J lost 0 bases. Germline CDR1 and CDR2: SGDLS and YYNGEE. The CDR3 spans 18 residues. The CDR3 DNA reads as TGTGCCAGCAGCCACGGACTAGCGGGGGGCTCTGGGGCCAACGTCCTGACTTTC. It is translated as CASSHGLAGGSGANVLTF.

The gene calls are TRBV19 and TRBJ1-4; D perhaps matches TRBD1 (6 bases). This CDR3 is 16 amino acids long. Germline V CDR1 and CDR2: LNHDA, SQIVND (reference sequence). Between the trimmed V and J ends, which lost 5 bases and 8 bases, there was a span of 21 bases. Here the CDR3 DNA reads TGTGCCAGTAGTTTAACAGGGATGCCGCTTTGGGAAAAACTGTTTTTT. This gives the protein CASSLTGMPLWEKLFF.

The chain couples TRBV2 to TRBJ1-6; perhaps TRBD1 as D (6 bases). The V end lost 6 bases, the J end lost 10 bases, and 19 bases lay between the germline ends. This CDR3 has 15 residues. Germline V CDR1 and CDR2: SNHLY, FYNNEI. The CDR3 nucleotides read TGTGCCAGCAGAGGTTCACAGGGTCCCGAGTCACCCCTCCACTTT. Translated, it gives CASRGSQGPESPLHF.

The rearrangement uses TRBV5-8 and TRBJ2-2; 7 bases agree with TRBD1. Germline CDR1 and CDR2: SGHTS and YDEGEE. The CDR3 spans 15 residues. Trimming took 4 bases from V and 5 from J; bases not matched to a gene: 8. The CDR3 region has the DNA TGTGCCAGCAGCCGGGGACAGACTTGGACCGGGGAGCTGTTTTTT. Translation: CASSRGQTWTGELFF.

This rearrangement joins TRBV19 to TRBJ1-3, with a tentative D call TRBD1 (5 bases). Germline V gene lookup returns CDR1 LNHDA and CDR2 SQIVND (reference sequence). V lost 1 base to trimming and J lost 0 bases, with 7 bases between them. This CDR3 contains 15 residues. CDR3 bases: TGTGCCAGTAGTATAGGACAGAGCTCTGGAAACACCATATATTTT. Amino acids: CASSIGQSSGNTIYF.

The V and J genes are TRBV30 and TRBJ2-2; possible D gene TRBD1, 6 bases. Trimming pared 7 bases from V and 5 bases from J, leaving 11 bases between. In germline, CDR1 is GTSNPN, CDR2 SVGIG (reference sequence). The CDR3 spans 12 residues. The DNA for the CDR3 is TGTGCCTCCCCAGGGGTAACCGGGGAGCTGTTTTTT. Protein product: CASPGVTGELFF.

This clone showed up just once. The chain joins TRBV5-1 to TRBJ2-3, with 9 nucleotides matching TRBD2. Trimming at V came to 4 bases and at J to 5 bases, leaving 8 bases not matched to a gene. The CDR3 has 15 residues. The germline CDR1 and CDR2 sequences are SGHRS and YFSETQ. Here the CDR3 reads CASSPGLANGDTQYF. CDR3 sequence (DNA): TGCGCCAGCAGCCCGGGACTAGCAAATGGAGATACGCAGTATTTT.

This clone was picked up a small number of times. The chain employs TRBV5-1 and TRBJ2-7; a weak D match, TRBD1 (6 bases). CDR1 is SGHRS, CDR2 YFSETQ, per germline. CDR3 length: 15 residues. V was shortened by 2 bases and J by 2 bases, with 14 bases between the two germline ends. CDR3 DNA: TGCGCCAGCAGCTTCGGAGGACAGTCGACCTACGAGCAGTACTTC. It specifies CASSFGGQSTYEQYF.

Concerning this clone itself: Other nucleotide sequences from this sample produce the same CDR3. The CDR3 coding sequence is TGTGCCAGCTCACCAACTAGCGGGAGCTCCTACGAGCAGTACTTC. Its translation is CASSPTSGSSYEQYF. This chain joins TRBV18 and TRBJ2-7; 11 positions match TRBD2. Germline assignment: CDR1 KGHSH and CDR2 LQKENI. J gave up 0 bases and V 2 bases, and 0 bases lay outside the gene matches. The CDR3 loop spans 15 amino acids.